Sequencing of this T cell receptor (beta chain) was carried out in a study of T cell clonality in common variable immunodeficiency. Study-wide results and limits: Compared with healthy controls, CVID subjects showed increased TCRbeta clonality, mostly in about a third.

Each donor provided roughly 4.5 to 9 ml of heparinized whole blood. This CDR3 is built from 15 residues. Trimming left V 5 bases short and J 0 bases short, with 10 bases between. Germline V gene data show CDR1 as SNHLY and CDR2 as FYNNEI. This clone was observed many times. Its antigen remains unknown. From the germline J gene comes the end of the CDR3, since the read stops 3 residues before it. Sequencing used immunoSEQ multiplex PCR; TCRdb keeps in-frame clones, though not all of them. There are 50,000 to 60,000 clones in the sample, none observed a single time. The sequencing sample was made of peripheral blood mononuclear cells. The gene calls are TRBV2 and TRBJ2-2; a possible D gene is TRBD1 (6 bases). The clonotype originates from a person between 18 and 75 years old in good health. The CDR3: CASSFDRTNTGELFF. The CDR3 bases that were read are TGTGCCAGCAGTTTCGACAGGACGAACACCGGGGAG.